The next 23 T cell receptor beta chains were all read from a single sample in a study of blood T cell repertoires in COVID-19. The repertoire was sequenced with immunoSEQ multiplex PCR; TCRdb's copy has only in-frame clones and lacks some. The sample yields 140,000 to 150,000 clones, approximately 90% seen once. The source material was peripheral blood. Receptor source: a man aged 55 to 70 with active or convalescent COVID-19.

This clone was seen a single time. The chain is built from TRBV7-9 and TRBJ1-5; D not resolved. Per germline, CDR1 SEHNR and CDR2 FQNEAQ (reference sequence). V shed 1 base and J shed 6 bases, with 10 bases lying between them. This CDR3 has 14 residues. The CDR3 loop reads CASSLEGAGQPQHF. CDR3 sequence (DNA): TGTGCCAGCAGCTTAGAGGGAGCGGGTCAGCCCCAGCATTTT.

The chain links TRBV7-6 to TRBJ2-7; 8 nucleotides align to TRBD1. The junction had 12 bases not matched to a gene; V was cut back by 6 bases and J by 8 bases. Germline CDR1 reads SGHVS; CDR2 reads FNYEAQ. CDR3 length: 14 residues. The CDR3 coding sequence is TGTGCCAGCAGTCCCTGGCAGGGGGCCGTTAAGCAGTACTTC. Protein: CASSPWQGAVKQYF. Full variable domain (missing parts from reference TRBV7-6 and TRBJ2-7): GAGVSQSPRYKVTKRGQDVALRCDPISGHVSLYWYRQALGQGPEFLTYFNYEAQQDKSGLPNDRFSAERPEGSISTLTIQRTEQRDSAMYRCASSPWQGAVKQYFGPGTRLTVT.

Only one count was recorded for this clone. This chain joins TRBV19 and TRBJ1-2, with no clear D. CDR1 and CDR2 (germline): LNHDA, SQIVND (reference sequence). This CDR3 region has 15 residues. V gave up 5 bases and J gave up 4 bases, with 17 bases separating them. CDR3 in amino acids: CASSSQPTELYGYTF. The CDR3 DNA reads as TGTGCCAGTAGTTCGCAGCCTACAGAGCTCTATGGCTACACCTTC.

The chain employs TRBV28 and TRBJ1-5; TRBD1 is a possible D gene (5 bases). CDR1 MDHEN and CDR2 SYDVKM come from the germline V gene. Trimming pared 2 bases from V and 8 bases from J, leaving 10 bases between. The CDR3 runs 13 residues. DNA for the CDR3: TGTGCCAGCAGTTTACTCCGGGGGGAGCCCCAGCATTTT. Translating it yields CASSLLRGEPQHF.

The V and J genes are TRBV30 and TRBJ2-5; 10 bases are shared with TRBD2. The germline V gene has CDR1 GTSNPN and CDR2 SVGIG (reference sequence). V was clipped by 3 bases and J by 2 bases; unmatched bases: 6. CDR3 size: 15 residues. CDR3 DNA sequence: TGTGCCTGGAGCGGTCCTAGCGGGGGTCAAGAGACCCAGTACTTC. It yields the protein CAWSGPSGGQETQYF. Full variable domain (rest looked up from reference TRBV30 and TRBJ2-5): SQTIHQWPATLVQPVGSPLSLECTVEGTSNPNLYWYRQAAGRGLQLLFYSVGIGQISSEVPQNLSASRPQDRQFILSSKKLLLSDSGFYLCAWSGPSGGQETQYFGPGTRLLVL.

The chain links TRBV30 to TRBJ1-2; D call uncertain. This CDR3 has 12 amino acids. V was shortened by 5 bases and J by 1 base, with 8 bases between the two germline ends. Germline values: CDR1 GTSNPN, CDR2 SVGIG (reference sequence). The CDR3 bases are TGTGCCTGGGGTCGGGATAACTATGGCTACACCTTC. Translation gives CAWGRDNYGYTF.

The rearrangement joins TRBV28 to TRBJ2-1, with TRBD1 matching over 8 bases. Per the germline V gene, CDR1 is MDHEN and CDR2 is SYDVKM. Trimming at V came to 6 bases and at J to 3 bases, leaving 4 bases not matched to a gene. This CDR3 contains 14 residues. CDR3 nucleotide sequence: TGTGCCAGCAGACGACAGGGGAGCTACAATGAGCAGTTCTTC. Its protein is CASRRQGSYNEQFF.

This clone was seen a few times. This rearrangement joins TRBV2 to TRBJ1-4; TRBD1 matches 10 bases. CDR3 length: 14 amino acids. Germline CDR1 and CDR2: SNHLY and FYNNEI. J was trimmed by 11 bases and V by 7 bases; bases with no gene match: 10. The CDR3 reads CASTDGTGVYKLFF. For the CDR3, the DNA is TGTGCCAGCACCGACGGGACAGGGGTGTACAAACTGTTTTTT. The whole variable domain, filled in from reference TRBV2 and TRBJ1-4, reads EPEVTQTPSHQVTQMGQEVILRCVPISNHLYFYWYRQILGQKVEFLVSFYNNEISEKSEIFDDQFSVERPDGSNFTLKIRSTKLEDSAMYFCASTDGTGVYKLFFGSGTQLSVL.

The gene calls are TRBV30 and TRBJ2-3; TRBD2 might be the D (5 bases). CDR3 length equals 13 residues. V was clipped by 0 bases and J by 6 bases, with 10 bases between them. Per germline, CDR1 GTSNPN and CDR2 SVGIG (reference sequence). The CDR3 reads CAWSVQSGDTQYF. The CDR3 nucleotides read TGTGCCTGGAGTGTACAGTCGGGGGATACGCAGTATTTT.

The J gene is TRBJ2-7, the V gene TRBV5-6, with 7 bases fitting TRBD2. V lost 4 bases, J lost 6 bases, and 13 bases stayed unmatched. Looked up from germline, CDR1 is SGHDT and CDR2 is YYEEEE. The CDR3 covers 15 residues. CDR3 DNA sequence: TGTGCCAGCAGCCGGGGGGAGCTCCGGTTGGGCGAGCAGTACTTC. Translating gives CASSRGELRLGEQYF.

CDR3 region: CASSADSTNTGELFF. CDR3 coding DNA: TGTGCCAGCAGCGCGGACAGTACGAACACCGGGGAGCTGTTTTTT. J is TRBJ2-2 and V is TRBV2; TRBD1 is a possible D gene (6 bases). The germline CDR1 and CDR2 sequences are SNHLY and FYNNEI. Trimming stripped 6 bases from V and 0 bases from J, with 11 bases between. The CDR3 loop spans 15 amino acids.

V is TRBV13 and J is TRBJ1-1, with unresolved D. From germline, CDR1 is PRHDT and CDR2 FYEKMQ (reference sequence). Trimming stripped 4 bases from V and 5 bases from J, with 17 bases between. The CDR3 extends over 15 amino acids. CDR3 in DNA: TGTGCCAGCAGCTCCATATATCGGGGAAGTACTGAAGCTTTCTTT. Protein sequence: CASSSIYRGSTEAFF.

The chain joins TRBV18 to TRBJ2-7; D remains ambiguous. CDR1 is KGHSH and CDR2 is LQKENI in the germline V gene. V was cut by 0 bases and J by 6 bases, with 9 bases left in between. The CDR3 loop spans 13 amino acids. The DNA for the CDR3 is TGTGCCAGCTCACCACCTAGCATCTTCGAGCAGTACTTC. Its translation is CASSPPSIFEQYF.

V usage is TRBV20-1 and J usage is TRBJ1-4; D ambiguous. The CDR3 is 11 amino acids. V dropped 6 bases and J dropped 17 bases, with 19 bases sitting between them. The V gene's germline CDR1 is DFQATT and CDR2 SNEGSKA (reference sequence). This CDR3 is CSARGGEDGFF. The CDR3 DNA sequence: TGCAGTGCCCGTGGCGGGGAGGATGGTTTTTTT.

This chain joins TRBV18 and TRBJ2-2, with D possibly matching TRBD1 (6 bases). Trimming pared 2 bases from V and 6 bases from J, leaving 19 bases between. CDR3 length equals 17 residues. CDR1 KGHSH and CDR2 LQKENI come from the germline V gene. CDR3 region: CASSPFGGSQGPGELFF. The CDR3 DNA is TGTGCCAGCTCACCATTCGGCGGCTCGCAGGGGCCCGGGGAGCTGTTTTTT.

The chain joins TRBV3-1 (or the pseudogene TRBV3-2) to TRBJ2-6; D remains ambiguous. This CDR3 is 15 amino acids long. Deletions cut 3 bases from V and 1 base from J, with 7 bases between. Per the germline V gene, CDR1 is LGHDT and CDR2 is YNNKEL (reference sequence). The DNA of the CDR3 is TGTGCCAGCAGCCATGCTACTTCTGGGGCCAACGTCCTGACTTTC. It codes for CASSHATSGANVLTF.

This clone was observed a few times. V is TRBV12-5 and J is TRBJ2-1; 9 bases are shared with TRBD1. The V gene end was trimmed by 1 base and the J gene end by 8 bases; junction bases not matched to a gene: 3. CDR1 LGHNT and CDR2 FRNRAP come from the germline V gene. This CDR3 is built from 14 residues. CDR3 protein: CASGLADRGHEQFF. The CDR3, as DNA: TGTGCTAGTGGTTTGGCGGACAGGGGCCATGAGCAGTTCTTC.

This clone was detected only once. It may be a read error: a sequence one base away is much more abundant. This rearrangement joins TRBV7-2 to TRBJ2-3, with 7 bases matching TRBD2. With V trimmed by 2 bases and J by 5 bases, 1 base remained unmatched. This CDR3 comprises 13 residues. Germline CDR1 reads SGHTA; CDR2 reads FQGNSA. CDR3 in amino acids: CASSLLAEDTQYF. The CDR3 coding sequence is TGTGCCAGCAGCTTACTAGCGGAAGATACGCAGTATTTT.

V usage is TRBV19 and J usage is TRBJ1-2; D is uncertain. Trimming removed 3 bases at V and 2 bases at J, with 7 bases between. The germline V gene has CDR1 LNHDA and CDR2 SQIVND (reference sequence). The CDR3 has 13 residues. The CDR3 protein is CASSIAGNYGYTF. In DNA, the CDR3 is TGTGCCAGTAGTATCGCGGGAAACTATGGCTACACCTTC.

The chain couples TRBV30 to TRBJ1-1; maybe TRBD1 (6 bases). Germline loops: CDR1 GTSNPN, CDR2 SVGIG (reference sequence). Trimming removed 5 bases at V and 1 base at J, with 8 bases between. The CDR3 consists of 12 residues. As DNA, the CDR3 is TGTGCCTGGGAGACAGGGAACACTGAAGCTTTCTTT. It translates to CAWETGNTEAFF.

The CDR3 sequence is CASSQEQDRTYGYTF. The CDR3 nucleotides read TGCGCCAGCAGCCAAGAGCAGGACAGGACCTATGGCTACACCTTC. V gene TRBV4-1 combines with J gene TRBJ1-2, with 7 bases identical to TRBD1. Per germline, CDR1 MGHRA and CDR2 YSYEKL. Germline trimming cut 0 bases from V and 4 bases from J; bases unmatched to any gene: 5. CDR3 length: 15 amino acids.

The chain has TRBV7-2 and TRBJ1-5; D gene unclear. In germline, CDR1 is SGHTA, CDR2 FQGNSA. V lost 5 bases to trimming and J lost 0 bases, with 14 bases between them. The CDR3 contains 16 residues. CDR3 bases: TGTGCCAGCAGCCCCCGCGGCAGTTATAGCAATCAGCCCCAGCATTTT. Its translation is CASSPRGSYSNQPQHF. Using reference TRBV7-2 and TRBJ1-5 for the parts outside the CDR3, the full variable domain is GAGVSQSPSNKVTEKGKDVELRCDPISGHTALYWYRQSLGQGLEFLIYFQGNSAPDKSGLPSDRFSAERTGGSVSTLTIQRTQQEDSAVYLCASSPRGSYSNQPQHFGDGTRLSIL.

The J gene is TRBJ1-1, the V gene TRBV7-8, with unresolved D. The CDR3 is 14 residues long. The V gene lost 5 bases and the J gene lost 2 bases, with 12 bases spanning the gap. The germline gives CDR1 SGHVS, CDR2 FQNEAQ. CDR3 protein: CASSPRRGNTEAFF. CDR3 nucleotide sequence: TGTGCCAGCAGCCCGAGACGGGGAAACACTGAAGCTTTCTTT.